Listed below are T cell receptor beta chains from one sample, sequenced in a study of T cells in Graves' hyperthyroidism and ophthalmopathy. TCRdb reanalysed the multiplex PCR reads using MiXCR and keeps one entry per CDR3 protein. The data show 220,000 or so distinct CDR3 sequences, about 15% seen once. Specimen: blood. Receptors originate from a woman younger than 35 with Graves' ophthalmopathy. Each CDR3 is given with its conserved first and last residue. D genes are given only for firm matches. Size is stated for part of the rows, as once, few or many counts, or as a class when the clone is expanded.

abundance: many
d_gene: -
j_gene: TRBJ2-3
v_gene: TRBV18
CDR3nt: TGTGCCAGCTCACGGGACACCAGGGACGATACGCAGTATTTT
CDR3aa: CASSRDTRDDTQYF

abundance: -
d_gene: -
j_gene: TRBJ2-7
v_gene: TRBV19
CDR3nt: TGTGCCAGTAGTGATGTAGGTACAGGGATATACGAGCAGTACTTC
CDR3aa: CASSDVGTGIYEQYF

abundance: many
d_gene: -
j_gene: TRBJ1-4
v_gene: TRBV5-1
CDR3nt: TGCGCCAGCAGCTTAGCTACCTCAACTAATGAAAAACTGTTTTTT
CDR3aa: CASSLATSTNEKLFF

abundance: many
d_gene: -
j_gene: TRBJ1-6
v_gene: TRBV20-1
CDR3nt: TGCAGTGCTAGTCCCGGGACGGGCTATAATTCACCCCTCCACTTT
CDR3aa: CSASPGTGYNSPLHF

abundance: many
d_gene: TRBD1
j_gene: TRBJ2-5
v_gene: TRBV7-3
CDR3nt: TGTGCCAGCAGCTTGGGACAGGGGGCTCGGGGGACCCAGTACTTC
CDR3aa: CASSLGQGARGTQYF

abundance: many
d_gene: TRBD2
j_gene: TRBJ2-1
v_gene: TRBV18
CDR3nt: TGTGCCAGCTCACAACCCGGACTAGCGTCTGAGCAGTTCTTC
CDR3aa: CASSQPGLASEQFF

abundance: many
d_gene: TRBD1
j_gene: TRBJ2-7
v_gene: TRBV10-3
CDR3nt: TGTGCCATCAGTGTCGCGACAGGGACCTACGAGCAGTACTTC
CDR3aa: CAISVATGTYEQYF

abundance: -
d_gene: TRBD1
j_gene: TRBJ2-5
v_gene: TRBV19
CDR3nt: TGTGCCAGTAGTGCCCACAGGGGGCCCGGGGAGACCCAGTACTTC
CDR3aa: CASSAHRGPGETQYF

abundance: -
d_gene: TRBD1
j_gene: TRBJ2-7
v_gene: TRBV20-1
CDR3nt: TGCAGTGCTAGAGATACAGGGGGTGTGAGGGAGCAGTACTTC
CDR3aa: CSARDTGGVREQYF

abundance: many
d_gene: -
j_gene: TRBJ2-5
v_gene: TRBV28
CDR3nt: TGTGCCAGCAGTCAAAGATCTTTCGGACAAGAGACCCAGTACTTC
CDR3aa: CASSQRSFGQETQYF

abundance: -
d_gene: -
j_gene: TRBJ2-1
v_gene: TRBV7-8
CDR3nt: TGTGCCAGCAGCTTACCGGGGTACGGGTACAATGAGCAGCTCTTC
CDR3aa: CASSLPGYGYNEQLF

abundance: few
d_gene: TRBD2
j_gene: TRBJ2-3
v_gene: TRBV4-2
CDR3nt: TGTGCCAGCAGTGTGGCCGGGACTAGCGGGAGGTGGTCCACAGATACGCAGTATTTT
CDR3aa: CASSVAGTSGRWSTDTQYF

abundance: few
d_gene: -
j_gene: TRBJ1-5
v_gene: TRBV4-3
CDR3nt: TGCGCCAGCAGCCAAGATCTTTACTGGGACAATCAGCCCCAGCATTTT
CDR3aa: CASSQDLYWDNQPQHF

abundance: many
d_gene: -
j_gene: TRBJ2-7
v_gene: TRBV5-1
CDR3nt: TGCGCCAGCAGCTTGGGCCCTTTAACCTACGAGCAGTACTTC
CDR3aa: CASSLGPLTYEQYF

abundance: many
d_gene: -
j_gene: TRBJ2-7
v_gene: TRBV28
CDR3nt: TGTGCCAGCACTGGTAGCTCCTACGAGCAGTACTTC
CDR3aa: CASTGSSYEQYF

abundance: many
d_gene: -
j_gene: TRBJ2-5
v_gene: TRBV7-3
CDR3nt: TGTGCCAGCAGCCCCGGCACCCTGGGAGAGACCCAGTACTTC
CDR3aa: CASSPGTLGETQYF

abundance: many
d_gene: TRBD1
j_gene: TRBJ2-5
v_gene: TRBV28
CDR3nt: TGTGCCAGCAGCTATCCGGGACAGGATGGAGAGACCCAGTACTTC
CDR3aa: CASSYPGQDGETQYF

abundance: many
d_gene: -
j_gene: TRBJ2-7
v_gene: TRBV13
CDR3nt: TGTGCCAGCGGGGACGGCCCCTACGAGCAGTACTTC
CDR3aa: CASGDGPYEQYF

abundance: many
d_gene: TRBD1
j_gene: TRBJ2-4
v_gene: TRBV28
CDR3nt: TGTGCCAGCAGTTTCCCTAGGGAACAGGGGAGAGCCAAAAACATTCAGTACTTC
CDR3aa: CASSFPREQGRAKNIQYF

abundance: many
d_gene: -
j_gene: TRBJ1-2
v_gene: TRBV7-2
CDR3nt: TGTGCCAGCAGCTTAGGTCCCGATAGAGTCCCTAACTATGGCTACACCTTC
CDR3aa: CASSLGPDRVPNYGYTF

abundance: many
d_gene: -
j_gene: TRBJ2-2
v_gene: TRBV20-1
CDR3nt: TGCAGTGCTATACAGGGAATGGGCAGGGGGGAGCTGTTTTTT
CDR3aa: CSAIQGMGRGELFF

abundance: once
d_gene: TRBD2
j_gene: TRBJ2-3
v_gene: TRBV20-1
CDR3nt: TGCAGTGCTAGAGGTGCGACTAGCGGGGGGAACGCAGATACGCAGTATTTT
CDR3aa: CSARGATSGGNADTQYF

abundance: many
d_gene: -
j_gene: TRBJ2-1
v_gene: TRBV29-1
CDR3nt: TGCAGCGTTGAGGTCACAGGGTCCTACAATGAGCAGTTCTTC
CDR3aa: CSVEVTGSYNEQFF

abundance: many
d_gene: TRBD1
j_gene: TRBJ1-1
v_gene: TRBV9
CDR3nt: TGTGCCAGCAGCGTGTCCGGGACAGGGGAAATGGAAGCTTTCTTT
CDR3aa: CASSVSGTGEMEAFF

abundance: many
d_gene: TRBD1
j_gene: TRBJ1-2
v_gene: TRBV18
CDR3nt: TGTGCCAGCTCACCACCGACAGGGGGCATGAGCGGCTACACCTTC
CDR3aa: CASSPPTGGMSGYTF

abundance: many
d_gene: -
j_gene: TRBJ1-2
v_gene: TRBV6-7
CDR3nt: TGTGCCAGCAGGCGGGGATGGAGGGGCTACACCTTC
CDR3aa: CASRRGWRGYTF

abundance: many
d_gene: -
j_gene: TRBJ1-1
v_gene: TRBV4-3
CDR3nt: TGCGCCAGCAGCCAAGATCGAGCGTTAAGGAACACTGAAGCTTTCTTT
CDR3aa: CASSQDRALRNTEAFF

abundance: many
d_gene: TRBD1
j_gene: TRBJ1-1
v_gene: TRBV6-1
CDR3nt: TGTGCCAGCAGAAATAGACAGGGTCGGGACACTGAAGCTTTCTTT
CDR3aa: CASRNRQGRDTEAFF

abundance: many
d_gene: -
j_gene: TRBJ2-5
v_gene: TRBV28
CDR3nt: TGTGCCAGCAGCAGCCGACAGGGAGGGCGAGAGACCCAGTACTTC
CDR3aa: CASSSRQGGRETQYF

abundance: many
d_gene: -
j_gene: TRBJ1-1
v_gene: TRBV12-3/TRBV12-4
CDR3nt: TGTGCCAGCAGTTTAGCGATAGGATTGGCTTTCTTT
CDR3aa: CASSLAIGLAFF

abundance: many
d_gene: -
j_gene: TRBJ2-7
v_gene: TRBV20-1
CDR3nt: TGCAGTGCAACCCGGGCCCCCCTGGTCCTCGAGCAGTACTTC
CDR3aa: CSATRAPLVLEQYF

abundance: -
d_gene: TRBD1
j_gene: TRBJ2-3
v_gene: TRBV18
CDR3nt: TGTGCCAGCTCACCGAATGGACAGGGGATCGACTGGTTT
CDR3aa: CASSPNGQGIDWF

abundance: -
d_gene: -
j_gene: TRBJ1-1
v_gene: TRBV9
CDR3nt: TGTGCCAGCAGCCCCATAGGGAACACTGAAGCTTTCTTT
CDR3aa: CASSPIGNTEAFF

abundance: -
d_gene: -
j_gene: TRBJ2-3
v_gene: TRBV19
CDR3nt: TGTGCCAGTAGTAAATACGGGGAGCCTAGCACAGATACGCAGTATTTT
CDR3aa: CASSKYGEPSTDTQYF

abundance: -
d_gene: -
j_gene: TRBJ2-6
v_gene: TRBV20-1
CDR3nt: TGCAGTGCTAGAGGTCTCCCCGGTGGGGCCAACGTCCTGACTTTC
CDR3aa: CSARGLPGGANVLTF

abundance: many
d_gene: -
j_gene: TRBJ2-7
v_gene: TRBV7-2
CDR3nt: TGTGCCAGCGCCCAGCAGGGGAACTCCTACGAGCAGTACTTC
CDR3aa: CASAQQGNSYEQYF

abundance: many
d_gene: -
j_gene: TRBJ1-2
v_gene: TRBV18
CDR3nt: TGTGCCAGCTCACTCAATCGATGGACAGATGGCTACACCTTC
CDR3aa: CASSLNRWTDGYTF

abundance: many
d_gene: TRBD1
j_gene: TRBJ1-6
v_gene: TRBV30
CDR3nt: TGTGCCTGGAGTGCACAGGGGATAGGCTTCTGGATTCAGGACCTCCACTTT
CDR3aa: CAWSAQGIGFWIQDLHF

abundance: many
d_gene: TRBD1
j_gene: TRBJ2-5
v_gene: TRBV6-2/TRBV6-3
CDR3nt: TGTGCCAGCAGTTACTCGTCAGGGGGAGAGACCCAGTACTTC
CDR3aa: CASSYSSGGETQYF

abundance: many
d_gene: -
j_gene: TRBJ2-1
v_gene: TRBV7-9
CDR3nt: TGTGCCAGCAGCTTAGTACTAGCTAGGTACAATGAGCAGTTCTTC
CDR3aa: CASSLVLARYNEQFF

abundance: many
d_gene: TRBD2
j_gene: TRBJ2-1
v_gene: TRBV3-1
CDR3nt: TGTGCCAGCAGCCAAGTTCGAGCGGGGGGGCCGGGTGAGCAGTTCTTC
CDR3aa: CASSQVRAGGPGEQFF

abundance: -
d_gene: -
j_gene: TRBJ2-5
v_gene: TRBV5-4
CDR3nt: TGTGCCAGCAGCTTAGGAGGATTGGCCAAAGGGACCCAGTACTTC
CDR3aa: CASSLGGLAKGTQYF

abundance: many
d_gene: -
j_gene: TRBJ1-1
v_gene: TRBV6-2/TRBV6-3
CDR3nt: TGTGCCAGCAGTTACGGGGGATGGACTGAAGCTTTCTTT
CDR3aa: CASSYGGWTEAFF

abundance: many
d_gene: -
j_gene: TRBJ2-3
v_gene: TRBV7-9
CDR3nt: TGTGCCAGCAGCCCAGGGACTTCCACCACCACAGATACGCAGTATTTT
CDR3aa: CASSPGTSTTTDTQYF

abundance: -
d_gene: -
j_gene: TRBJ1-2
v_gene: TRBV20-1
CDR3nt: TGCAGTGCAAAAACATATTCACTTGGCACACCCTATGGCTACACCTTC
CDR3aa: CSAKTYSLGTPYGYTF

abundance: many
d_gene: -
j_gene: TRBJ2-1
v_gene: TRBV20-1
CDR3nt: TGCAGTGCTAGAGATCGACCGGGGGCTTACAATGAGCAGTTCTTC
CDR3aa: CSARDRPGAYNEQFF

abundance: few
d_gene: TRBD1
j_gene: TRBJ1-3
v_gene: TRBV4-3
CDR3nt: TGCGCCAGCAGCCAACAGGGACAGGGGTCCCCCATATATTTT
CDR3aa: CASSQQGQGSPIYF

abundance: many
d_gene: TRBD1
j_gene: TRBJ2-5
v_gene: TRBV11-3
CDR3nt: TGTGCCAGCAGCTTAATTGAGACCGGGACAGCCGTTTTTCAAGAGACCCAGTACTTC
CDR3aa: CASSLIETGTAVFQETQYF

abundance: many
d_gene: -
j_gene: TRBJ2-1
v_gene: TRBV27
CDR3nt: TGTGCCAGCAGTTCGGGTTACAATGAGCAGTTCTTC
CDR3aa: CASSSGYNEQFF

abundance: many
d_gene: -
j_gene: TRBJ2-1
v_gene: TRBV5-1
CDR3nt: TGCGCCAGCAGCTCGACGAGCGGCTCCTACAATGAGCAGTTCTTC
CDR3aa: CASSSTSGSYNEQFF

abundance: many
d_gene: TRBD1
j_gene: TRBJ1-1
v_gene: TRBV6-5
CDR3nt: TGTGCCAGCAGTTACTACAGGGGCTACACTGAAGCTTTCTTT
CDR3aa: CASSYYRGYTEAFF

abundance: -
d_gene: TRBD1
j_gene: TRBJ1-5
v_gene: TRBV20-1
CDR3nt: TGCAGTGCTAAGACCGGGACAGGGGATAGTCGGTTTAGTCAGCCCCAGCATTTT
CDR3aa: CSAKTGTGDSRFSQPQHF

abundance: many
d_gene: -
j_gene: TRBJ2-1
v_gene: TRBV2
CDR3nt: TGTGCCAGCACAAGATACAATGAGCAGTTCTTC
CDR3aa: CASTRYNEQFF

abundance: many
d_gene: -
j_gene: TRBJ2-3
v_gene: TRBV18
CDR3nt: TGTGCCAGCTCGGCTAGCACAGATACGCAGTATTTT
CDR3aa: CASSASTDTQYF

abundance: many
d_gene: -
j_gene: TRBJ1-5
v_gene: TRBV6-1
CDR3nt: TGTGCCAGCAGTGAACGAGGGGGTGATCAGCCCCAGCATTTT
CDR3aa: CASSERGGDQPQHF

abundance: many
d_gene: TRBD2
j_gene: TRBJ2-7
v_gene: TRBV28
CDR3nt: TGTGCCAGCAGTTTAAAACTAGCGGGAGCCTACGAGCAGTACTTC
CDR3aa: CASSLKLAGAYEQYF

abundance: -
d_gene: TRBD1
j_gene: TRBJ1-5
v_gene: TRBV3-1
CDR3nt: TGTGCCAGCAGCCGGGGACAGGGTGAATGGGAGCCCCAGCATTTT
CDR3aa: CASSRGQGEWEPQHF

abundance: -
d_gene: -
j_gene: TRBJ1-1
v_gene: TRBV30
CDR3nt: TGTGCCTGGAGTGTATCCGTTCGTGGCACTGAAGCTTTCTTT
CDR3aa: CAWSVSVRGTEAFF

abundance: many
d_gene: -
j_gene: TRBJ1-1
v_gene: TRBV6-1
CDR3nt: TGTGCCAGCAGATACCCGGGATGGGGCGCCATGACGAACACTGAAGCTTTCTTT
CDR3aa: CASRYPGWGAMTNTEAFF

abundance: -
d_gene: TRBD1
j_gene: TRBJ2-6
v_gene: TRBV20-1
CDR3nt: TGCAGTGCTAGAGGGGGTGACAGGGGACTGTCTGGGGCCAACGTCCTGACTTTC
CDR3aa: CSARGGDRGLSGANVLTF